Each of the 23 T cell receptor beta chains below was sequenced from the same sample in a study of T cells in Graves' hyperthyroidism and ophthalmopathy. Amplification targeted TCR beta CDR3 regions from RNA transcripts. The primer set for the first-round RT-PCR of the TCR CDR3 was HTBI. Each CDR3 protein is one row after TCRdb ran MiXCR on the multiplex PCR reads. The table includes approximately 420,000 distinct CDR3 sequences, 15% detected once. Sequencing input: blood. All receptors derive from a woman in her twenties or thirties with Graves' hyperthyroidism.

This clonotype was picked up a small number of times. The rearrangement joins TRBV27 to TRBJ2-5; TRBD1 matches at 8 bases. The germline V gene has CDR1 MNHEY and CDR2 SMNVEV (reference sequence). This CDR3 contains 15 residues. V trimming: 7 bases; J trimming: 5 bases; junction bases outside the gene matches: 12. CDR3 DNA sequence: TGTGCCAGCACCGAATTCGACAGGGGAGTTGAGACCCAGTACTTC. It yields the protein CASTEFDRGVETQYF.

The chain joins TRBV29-1 to TRBJ2-7, with 9 bases fitting TRBD1. Germline V gene sequence: CDR1 SQVTM, CDR2 ANQGSEA. With 2 bases clipped from V and 4 bases from J, the junction kept 6 bases outside the gene matches. CDR3 length equals 14 residues. CDR3 DNA: TGCAGCGTTGAATTGGGACAGGGTGGGTACGAGCAGTACTTC. Translating gives CSVELGQGGYEQYF.

This clonotype was counted ten times or more. This rearrangement joins TRBV12-3 or TRBV12-4 to TRBJ2-4; 8 bases match TRBD1. V was pared by 4 bases and J by 0 bases, with 8 bases of the junction left unmatched. This CDR3 spans 17 amino acids. The CDR3 sequence: CASSSTGAGGAKNIQYF. CDR3 bases: TGTGCCAGCAGTTCGACAGGGGCCGGGGGAGCCAAAAACATTCAGTACTTC.

This clonotype was counted ten times or more. This sequence joins TRBV28 and TRBJ1-2; D unclear. In germline, CDR1 is MDHEN, CDR2 SYDVKM. The CDR3 contains 14 residues. Trimming pared 2 bases from V and 4 bases from J, leaving 11 bases between. The CDR3 is CASSLGSGVYGYTF. CDR3 sequence (DNA): TGTGCCAGCAGTTTAGGTTCAGGCGTCTATGGCTACACCTTC.

This clonotype came up many times. The chain joins TRBV3-1 to TRBJ2-1, with 7 positions matching TRBD1. Germline-derived CDR1 and CDR2 are LGHDT and YNNKEL (reference sequence). This CDR3 comprises 16 residues. The ends lost 5 bases at V and 3 bases at J; junction bases unmatched: 10. CDR3 loop: CASSSGQRKNYNEQFF. The CDR3 coding sequence is TGTGCCAGCAGCTCGGGACAGAGAAAAAACTACAATGAGCAGTTCTTC.

This chain joins TRBV20-1 and TRBJ1-3, with unresolved D. The CDR3 is 14 residues long. CDR1 is DFQATT, CDR2 SNEGSKA, per germline (reference sequence). The V gene lost 3 bases and the J gene lost 0 bases, with 9 bases spanning the gap. The CDR3 loop is CSASPVLSGNTIYF. CDR3 DNA sequence: TGCAGTGCTAGTCCGGTCCTCTCTGGAAACACCATATATTTT.

The chain employs TRBV5-1 and TRBJ2-1; 7 bases fit TRBD1. The germline V gene encodes CDR1 SGHRS and CDR2 YFSETQ. The trim removed 0 bases at V and 3 bases at J, leaving 3 bases unmatched. The length of the CDR3 is 15 residues. The CDR3 spells CASSLGGQNYNEQFF. CDR3 coding DNA: TGCGCCAGCAGCTTGGGGGGACAGAACTACAATGAGCAGTTCTTC.

V usage is TRBV6-1 and J usage is TRBJ2-2, with D possibly being TRBD1 or TRBD2 (7 bases each). V dropped 11 bases and J dropped 5 bases, with 24 bases sitting between them. The CDR3 consists of 16 residues. Germline V lookup: CDR1 MNHNS, CDR2 SASEGT. In nucleotides, the CDR3 is TGTGCCGTCGTGGGGGAGGGGGCTTTGAGAACCGGGGAGCTGTTTTTT. It encodes CAVVGEGALRTGELFF.

This clonotype was seen at least ten times. The rearrangement joins TRBV10-3 to TRBJ2-5, with 7 nucleotides matching TRBD1. Germline V lookup: CDR1 ENHRY, CDR2 SYGVKD. The V and J ends lost 5 bases and 1 base, in that order; junction bases with no gene match: 7. CDR3 length equals 15 residues. DNA for the CDR3: TGTGCCATCAGTCCGGGACAGCTGTTCCAAGAGACCCAGTACTTC. It encodes CAISPGQLFQETQYF.

This clonotype appeared a few times. The chain joins TRBV7-2 to TRBJ2-1, with D uncertain. The CDR3 contains 16 residues. Germline V gene lookup returns CDR1 SGHTA and CDR2 FQGNSA. The V end was cut by 1 base, the J end by 2 bases, with 12 bases between. DNA for the CDR3: TGTGCCAGCAGCTTAGTTGGTAGCAGCCCCTACAATGAGCAGTTCTTC. Translated: CASSLVGSSPYNEQFF.

This clonotype was observed a handful of times. The gene calls are TRBV29-1 and TRBJ2-5; a possible D gene is TRBD2 (8 bases). V lost 8 bases, J lost 4 bases, and 20 bases lay in between. The CDR3 covers 14 residues. The germline gives CDR1 SQVTM, CDR2 ANQGSEA. In DNA, the CDR3 is TGCAGCTCAGGGGGGACTAGAGGTCCAGAGACCCAGTACTTC. This gives the protein CSSGGTRGPETQYF. The full variable domain, completed using reference TRBV29-1 and TRBJ2-5, is SAVISQKPSRDICQRGTSLTIQCQVDSQVTMMFWYRQQPGQSLTLIATANQGSEATYESGFVIDKFPISRPNLTFSTLTVSNMSPEDSSIYLCSSGGTRGPETQYFGPGTRLLVL.

In its sample, this clonotype was seen a few times. V is TRBV9 and J is TRBJ2-2, with D tentatively TRBD1 (6 bases). Germline lookup yields CDR1 SGDLS and CDR2 YYNGEE. The CDR3 consists of 15 residues. V lost 0 bases to trimming and J lost 6 bases, with 12 bases between them. The CDR3 DNA reads as TGTGCCAGCAGCGTAGAGGTACAGGGCCCCGGGGAGCTGTTTTTT. Translation: CASSVEVQGPGELFF.

The chain links TRBV20-1 to TRBJ2-2, with TRBD2 matching over 8 bases. CDR1 DFQATT and CDR2 SNEGSKA come from the germline V gene (reference sequence). With 3 bases clipped from V and 5 bases from J, the junction kept 8 bases outside the gene matches. CDR3 length equals 15 residues. In DNA form, the CDR3 reads TGCAGTGCTAGTTCAAGCGGGAGTAAAACCGGGGAGCTGTTTTTT. Translation: CSASSSGSKTGELFF.

This clonotype has only a few counts. The rearrangement uses TRBV5-1 and TRBJ2-7; D unclear. The V gene lost 1 base and the J gene lost 9 bases, with 17 bases spanning the gap. Germline-derived CDR1 and CDR2 are SGHRS and YFSETQ. The CDR3 loop spans 14 amino acids. The CDR3 protein is CASSLIGFESGQYF. In DNA form, the CDR3 reads TGCGCCAGCAGCTTGATAGGGTTCGAGTCGGGGCAGTACTTC. The whole variable domain, remainder taken from reference TRBV5-1 and TRBJ2-7, is KAGVTQTPRYLIKTRGQQVTLSCSPISGHRSVSWYQQTPGQGLQFLFEYFSETQRNKGNFPGRFSGRQFSNSRSEMNVSTLELGDSALYLCASSLIGFESGQYFGPGTRLTVT.

This clonotype showed up many times. The V and J genes are TRBV12-3 or TRBV12-4 and TRBJ2-7, with 9 bases fitting TRBD1. The CDR3 covers 15 residues. With V trimmed by 6 bases and J by 3 bases, 9 bases remained unmatched. For the CDR3, the DNA is TGTGCCAGCAGCGAAGGACAGGGGACATTCTACGAGCAGTACTTC. Its translation: CASSEGQGTFYEQYF.

This clonotype was found many times. The genes are TRBV11-2 and TRBJ2-3, with 8 nucleotides matching TRBD1. Germline CDR1 and CDR2: SGHAT and FQNNGV. V was pared by 5 bases and J by 0 bases, with 7 bases of the junction left unmatched. The CDR3 totals 16 residues. Here the CDR3 reads CASSGTGVASTDTQYF. CDR3 nucleotide sequence: TGTGCCAGCAGCGGGACAGGTGTAGCTAGCACAGATACGCAGTATTTT.

The sample holds many counts of this clonotype. The chain joins TRBV10-2 to TRBJ2-7; D perhaps matches TRBD1 (6 bases). The germline CDR1 and CDR2 sequences are WSHSY and SAAADI. V lost 6 bases and J 3 bases, leaving 12 bases between the germline ends. This CDR3 has 13 amino acids. The CDR3 is CASRPGHYYEQYF. In DNA form, the CDR3 reads TGCGCCAGCAGGCCGGGACACTACTACGAGCAGTACTTC.

This chain joins TRBV6-1 and TRBJ1-1, with unresolved D. This CDR3 has 14 amino acids. CDR1 and CDR2 from the germline V gene are MNHNS and SASEGT. The germline V and J ends were trimmed by 3 bases and 5 bases, with 13 bases remaining between them. The CDR3 reads CASSDRLPATEAFF. The CDR3 region has the DNA TGTGCCAGCAGTGATCGTCTTCCGGCAACTGAAGCTTTCTTT.

The CDR3 DNA sequence: TGTGCCAGCTCACCCGGAGGGGAATTATACAATGAGCAGTTCTTC. This translates into CASSPGGELYNEQFF. The J gene is TRBJ2-1, the V gene TRBV18; a possible D gene is TRBD2 (6 bases). V shed 3 bases and J shed 4 bases, with 13 bases lying between them. Per germline, CDR1 KGHSH and CDR2 LQKENI. The CDR3 spans 15 residues.

There are many counts of this clonotype. The chain joins TRBV11-2 to TRBJ2-1, with 12 bases identical to TRBD2. J was trimmed by 5 bases and V by 0 bases; bases with no gene match: 5. Germline V gives CDR1 SGHAT, CDR2 FQNNGV. The CDR3 runs 17 residues. CDR3 loop: CASSLEASGRANNEQFF. CDR3 DNA: TGTGCCAGCAGCTTAGAGGCTAGCGGGAGGGCAAACAATGAGCAGTTCTTC.

This clonotype has just a few counts. The CDR3 bases are TGCAGCGCAGGGGGAGTCACAGATACGCAGTATTTT. It is translated as CSAGGVTDTQYF. The rearrangement uses TRBV29-1 and TRBJ2-3, with 7 bases matching TRBD1. Germline V gene data show CDR1 as SQVTM and CDR2 as ANQGSEA. The trim removed 7 bases at V and 2 bases at J, leaving 3 bases unmatched. The CDR3 runs 12 residues.

This clonotype was found many times. The chain employs TRBV2 and TRBJ1-1; D possibly corresponds to TRBD1 (6 bases). Trimming pared 2 bases from V and 4 bases from J, leaving 11 bases between. Germline values: CDR1 SNHLY, CDR2 FYNNEI. The CDR3 has 14 amino acids. The CDR3 is CASSEKNRVTEAFF. The CDR3, as DNA: TGTGCCAGCAGTGAAAAAAACAGGGTCACTGAAGCTTTCTTT.

This clonotype has a count of ten or more. V gene TRBV30 combines with J gene TRBJ2-7; a possible D gene is TRBD1 (6 bases). The ends were cut back, 1 base at V and 5 bases at J, with 9 bases in the middle. Germline CDR1 and CDR2: GTSNPN and SVGIG (reference sequence). The CDR3 totals 12 residues. This chain's CDR3 is CAWSGGGHEQYF. CDR3 sequence (DNA): TGTGCCTGGAGTGGAGGGGGTCACGAGCAGTACTTC.